The 20 T cell receptor beta chains presented below share a single source sample, sequenced in a study of control samples from healthy donors and cancer patients. Only in-frame clones appear in the TCRdb table, and some are missing; sequencing was by immunoSEQ multiplex PCR. The sample holds just under 75,000 clones, about 90% seen once. The sequencing input was blood. The receptors shown here come from a woman in her forties or fifties in good health.

The rearrangement links TRBV2 to TRBJ2-1; a possible D gene is TRBD2 (5 bases). Germline-derived CDR1 and CDR2 are SNHLY and FYNNEI. V was shortened by 10 bases and J by 4 bases, with 14 bases between the two germline ends. This CDR3 comprises 13 residues. CDR3 protein: CAIDPSGYNEQFF. The CDR3 region has the DNA TGTGCCATCGACCCAAGCGGTTACAATGAGCAGTTCTTC.

The chain joins TRBV7-3 to TRBJ2-5; TRBD2 aligns across 13 bases. With V trimmed by 3 bases and J by 5 bases, 15 bases remained unmatched. Germline CDR1 is SGHTA and CDR2 is FQGTGA. This CDR3 has 19 amino acids. CDR3 in DNA: TGTGCCAGCAGCTTTGGTAGGAGACTAGCGGGAGGCGGGTGGGAGACCCAGTACTTC. Encoded protein: CASSFGRRLAGGGWETQYF.

The chain has TRBV28 and TRBJ2-1, with 8 bases fitting TRBD1. The V gene end was trimmed by 5 bases and the J gene end by 9 bases; junction bases not matched to a gene: 9. CDR3 length: 14 residues. The germline gives CDR1 MDHEN, CDR2 SYDVKM. The CDR3 protein is CASSLTGVFGEQFF. CDR3 sequence (DNA): TGTGCCAGCAGTCTGACAGGGGTTTTTGGTGAGCAGTTCTTC. The entire variable domain, with the rest obtained from reference TRBV28 and TRBJ2-1, is as follows: DVKVTQSSRYLVKRTGEKVFLECVQDMDHENMFWYRQDPGLGLRLIYFSYDVKMKEKGDIPEGYSVSREKKERFSLILESASTNQTSMYLCASSLTGVFGEQFFGPGTRLTVL.

The genes are TRBV2 and TRBJ2-2; 13 bases are a match to TRBD2. Germline loops: CDR1 SNHLY, CDR2 FYNNEI. This CDR3 contains 17 residues. V trimming: 5 bases; J trimming: 6 bases; junction bases outside the gene matches: 9. CDR3 DNA sequence: TGTGCCAGCAGTACCGGACTAGCGGGAGCAGGGGCCGGGGAGCTGTTTTTT. Translation gives CASSTGLAGAGAGELFF.

The chain employs TRBV27 and TRBJ2-1; 7 bases agree with TRBD2. V trimming: 2 bases; J trimming: 1 base; junction bases outside the gene matches: 11. The CDR3 consists of 18 residues. Germline V gene sequence: CDR1 MNHEY, CDR2 SMNVEV (reference sequence). The CDR3 coding sequence is TGTGCCAGCAGTTTAAAGGCACCAGCGGGATTGTCCTACAATGAGCAGTTCTTC. It specifies CASSLKAPAGLSYNEQFF.

The count of this clone is one. The chain joins TRBV27 to TRBJ1-5, with TRBD1 identical over 10 bases. The CDR3 is made up of 17 amino acids. The V gene end was trimmed by 6 bases and the J gene end by 0 bases; junction bases not matched to a gene: 8. Germline CDR1 reads MNHEY; CDR2 reads SMNVEV (reference sequence). CDR3 DNA sequence: TGTGCCAGCAGGGACAGGGGGACGCAATATAGCAATCAGCCCCAGCATTTT. This gives the protein CASRDRGTQYSNQPQHF.

The chain employs TRBV18 and TRBJ2-5; TRBD1 agrees at 9 bases. With 2 bases clipped from V and 4 bases from J, the junction kept 2 bases outside the gene matches. The CDR3 contains 14 residues. CDR1 and CDR2 from the germline V gene are KGHSH and LQKENI. DNA for the CDR3: TGTGCCAGCTCACCAGGGACAGGGTTAGAGACCCAGTACTTC. This sequence encodes CASSPGTGLETQYF.

The rearrangement uses TRBV28 and TRBJ1-6; D unresolved. The CDR3 is 15 residues long. From germline, CDR1 is MDHEN and CDR2 SYDVKM. V dropped 3 bases and J dropped 5 bases, with 11 bases sitting between them. As DNA, the CDR3 is TGTGCCAGCAGTTTCGCAGATCGGAATAATTCACCCCTCCACTTT. Its translation: CASSFADRNNSPLHF.

The chain recombines TRBV29-1 with TRBJ1-1, with unresolved D. Trimming stripped 7 bases from V and 5 bases from J, with 11 bases between. Germline V gene data show CDR1 as SQVTM and CDR2 as ANQGSEA. This CDR3 spans 11 amino acids. The CDR3 DNA reads as TGCAGCGGTCGTTGGAGGACTGAAGCTTTCTTT. Protein: CSGRWRTEAFF. Together with reference TRBV29-1 and TRBJ1-1, the CDR3 gives the full variable domain: SAVISQKPSRDICQRGTSLTIQCQVDSQVTMMFWYRQQPGQSLTLIATANQGSEATYESGFVIDKFPISRPNLTFSTLTVSNMSPEDSSIYLCSGRWRTEAFFGQGTRLTVV.

This chain joins TRBV4-1 and TRBJ2-1; D remains unclear. V was cut by 1 base and J by 5 bases, with 6 bases left in between. CDR1 and CDR2 from the germline V gene are MGHRA and YSYEKL. This CDR3 region has 13 residues. As DNA, the CDR3 is TGCGCCAGCAGCCAAGCTGGCCACAATGAGCAGTTCTTC. Translating gives CASSQAGHNEQFF.

This chain connects TRBV30 to TRBJ2-1; D ambiguous. The CDR3 is 15 amino acids. Germline CDR1 is GTSNPN and CDR2 is SVGIG (reference sequence). Trimming took 1 base from V and 0 from J, leaving 10 bases between them. The CDR3 DNA is TGTGCCTGGAGTGCGGGCCGGAGCTCCTACAATGAGCAGTTCTTC. This sequence encodes CAWSAGRSSYNEQFF.

The V gene is TRBV4-1, the J gene TRBJ2-3, with 8 positions matching TRBD2. Trimming cost V 1 base and J 3 bases; bases outside gene matches: 9. The CDR3 extends over 17 amino acids. Germline-derived CDR1 and CDR2 are MGHRA and YSYEKL. The CDR3 reads CASSQVGLAGTTDTQYF. The CDR3 bases are TGCGCCAGCAGCCAAGTTGGGTTAGCGGGAACAACAGATACGCAGTATTTT.

DNA for the CDR3: TGTGCCAGCAGCCAAGGGGACAGGATGAACACTGAAGCTTTCTTT. As protein: CASSQGDRMNTEAFF. The chain couples TRBV3-1 (or the pseudogene TRBV3-2) to TRBJ1-1, with 8 bases fitting TRBD1. The germline gives CDR1 LGHDT, CDR2 YNNKEL (reference sequence). CDR3 length: 15 residues. The V segment lost 1 base and the J segment 0 bases; nucleotides outside the gene matches: 1.

The gene calls are TRBV4-1 and TRBJ1-1; D ambiguous. The CDR3 consists of 16 residues. Trimming took 3 bases from V and 2 from J, leaving 16 bases between them. The V gene's germline CDR1 is MGHRA and CDR2 YSYEKL. CDR3 sequence reads: CASSQGWVSLNTEAFF. Here the CDR3 DNA reads TGCGCCAGCAGCCAGGGGTGGGTTTCACTAAACACTGAAGCTTTCTTT.

The gene calls are TRBV5-1 and TRBJ2-7; 12 nucleotides agree with TRBD2. V shed 6 bases and J 7 bases; nucleotides not matched to a gene: 8. This CDR3 region has 14 residues. CDR1 and CDR2 from the germline V gene are SGHRS and YFSETQ. The CDR3 DNA reads as TGCGCCAGCAAGCGACTAGCGGGAGAGGAAGAGCAGTACTTC. Its protein product is CASKRLAGEEEQYF.

V gene TRBV27 combines with J gene TRBJ2-2, with TRBD1 matching 7 bases. Losses at the gene ends were 2 bases for V and 3 bases for J; bases not matched to a gene: 3. CDR1 is MNHEY and CDR2 is SMNVEV in the germline V gene (reference sequence). The CDR3 runs 15 residues. The DNA for the CDR3 is TGTGCCAGCAGTTTAAGGGGGCGTGACACCGGGGAGCTGTTTTTT. Protein sequence: CASSLRGRDTGELFF.

V is TRBV2 and J is TRBJ2-7, with 8 bases identical to TRBD2. V lost 6 bases and J lost 6; bases outside the gene matches: 7. The CDR3 is 13 amino acids. The germline V gene has CDR1 SNHLY and CDR2 FYNNEI. This CDR3 is CASSLSGSREQYF. CDR3 DNA: TGTGCCAGCAGCCTGAGCGGGAGTCGCGAGCAGTACTTC.

The V call is TRBV5-6, the J call TRBJ1-5; 7 bases line up with TRBD1. The ends lost 4 bases at V and 9 bases at J; junction bases unmatched: 10. CDR1 is SGHDT, CDR2 YYEEEE, per germline. There are 14 residues in the CDR3. The CDR3 nucleotides read TGTGCCAGCAGCCGACAGGGCGTGGGGGGGCCCCAGCATTTT. Protein: CASSRQGVGGPQHF.

The chain uses TRBV18 and TRBJ1-1; D remains unclear. V dropped 1 base and J dropped 1 base, with 4 bases sitting between them. The CDR3 runs 13 residues. Germline assignment: CDR1 KGHSH and CDR2 LQKENI. As DNA, the CDR3 is TGTGCCAGCTCACCACGACAGAACACTGAAGCTTTCTTT. Amino acid sequence: CASSPRQNTEAFF.

Regarding this clone: The sample contains more than one DNA sequence encoding this CDR3. The chain combines TRBV10-2 with TRBJ2-1, with 11 bases matching TRBD2. The germline V gene encodes CDR1 WSHSY and CDR2 SAAADI. The junction had 4 bases not matched to a gene; V was cut back by 5 bases and J by 4 bases. The CDR3 has 15 amino acids. The CDR3 DNA reads TGCGCCAGCAGTTTAACTAGCGGGGGATACAATGAGCAGTTCTTC. Its translation is CASSLTSGGYNEQFF.